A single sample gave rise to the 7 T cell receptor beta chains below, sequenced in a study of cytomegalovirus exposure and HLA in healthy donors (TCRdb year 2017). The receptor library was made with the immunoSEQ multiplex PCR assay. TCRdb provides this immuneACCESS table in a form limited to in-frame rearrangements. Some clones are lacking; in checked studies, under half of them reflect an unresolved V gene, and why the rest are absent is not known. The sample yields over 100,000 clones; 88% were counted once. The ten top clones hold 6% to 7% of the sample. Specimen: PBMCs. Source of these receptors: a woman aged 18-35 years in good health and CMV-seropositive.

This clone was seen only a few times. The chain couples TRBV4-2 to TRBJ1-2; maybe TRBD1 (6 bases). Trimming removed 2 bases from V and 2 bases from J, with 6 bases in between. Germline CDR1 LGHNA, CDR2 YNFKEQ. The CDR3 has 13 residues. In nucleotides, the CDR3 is TGTGCCAGCAGCCAACAGGGGAACTATGGCTACACCTTC. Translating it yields CASSQQGNYGYTF.

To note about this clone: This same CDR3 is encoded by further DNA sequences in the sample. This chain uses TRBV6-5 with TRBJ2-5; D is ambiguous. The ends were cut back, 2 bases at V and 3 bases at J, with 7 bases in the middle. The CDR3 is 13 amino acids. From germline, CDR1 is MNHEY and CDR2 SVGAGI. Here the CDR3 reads CASSYGQKETQYF. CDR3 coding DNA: TGTGCCAGCAGTTACGGGCAGAAAGAGACCCAGTACTTC.

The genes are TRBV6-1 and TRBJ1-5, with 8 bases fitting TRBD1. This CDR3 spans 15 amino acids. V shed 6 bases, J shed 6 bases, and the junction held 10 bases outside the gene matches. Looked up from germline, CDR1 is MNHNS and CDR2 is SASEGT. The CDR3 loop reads CASRSQGALSQPQHF. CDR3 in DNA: TGTGCCAGCAGGAGTCAGGGGGCGCTGAGTCAGCCCCAGCATTTT.

CDR3 DNA sequence: TGTGCCAGTAGAGGGGGATCCTCCTACGAGCAGTACTTC. It translates to CASRGGSSYEQYF. The chain links TRBV19 to TRBJ2-7; tentative D call: TRBD1 (6 bases). Germline V gene sequence: CDR1 LNHDA, CDR2 SQIVND (reference sequence). V lost 6 bases, J lost 0 bases, and 9 bases lay in between. CDR3 size: 13 residues.

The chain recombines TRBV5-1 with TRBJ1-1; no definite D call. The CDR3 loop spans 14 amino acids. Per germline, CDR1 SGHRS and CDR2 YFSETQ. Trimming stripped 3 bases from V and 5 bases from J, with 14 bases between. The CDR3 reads CASSSQVGPTEAFF. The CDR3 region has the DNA TGCGCCAGCAGCTCTCAGGTTGGGCCTACTGAAGCTTTCTTT.

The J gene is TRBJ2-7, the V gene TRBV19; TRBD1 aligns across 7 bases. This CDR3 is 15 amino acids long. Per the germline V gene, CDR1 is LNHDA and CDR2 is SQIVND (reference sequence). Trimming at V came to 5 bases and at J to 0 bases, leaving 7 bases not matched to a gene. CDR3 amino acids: CASSSRQGGSYEQYF. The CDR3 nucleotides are TGTGCCAGTAGTTCACGACAGGGCGGCTCCTACGAGCAGTACTTC. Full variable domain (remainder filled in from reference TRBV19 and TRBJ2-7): DGGITQSPKYLFRKEGQNVTLSCEQNLNHDAMYWYRQDPGQGLRLIYYSQIVNDFQKGDIAEGYSVSREKKESFPLTVTSAQKNPTAFYLCASSSRQGGSYEQYFGPGTRLTVT.

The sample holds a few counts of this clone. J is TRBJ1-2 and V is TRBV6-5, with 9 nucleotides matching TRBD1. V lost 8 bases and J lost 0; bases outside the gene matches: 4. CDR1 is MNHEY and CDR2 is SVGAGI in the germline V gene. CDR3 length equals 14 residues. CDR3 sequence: CASGRQGANYGYTF. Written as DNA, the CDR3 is TGTGCCAGCGGCCGACAGGGGGCTAACTATGGCTACACCTTC.